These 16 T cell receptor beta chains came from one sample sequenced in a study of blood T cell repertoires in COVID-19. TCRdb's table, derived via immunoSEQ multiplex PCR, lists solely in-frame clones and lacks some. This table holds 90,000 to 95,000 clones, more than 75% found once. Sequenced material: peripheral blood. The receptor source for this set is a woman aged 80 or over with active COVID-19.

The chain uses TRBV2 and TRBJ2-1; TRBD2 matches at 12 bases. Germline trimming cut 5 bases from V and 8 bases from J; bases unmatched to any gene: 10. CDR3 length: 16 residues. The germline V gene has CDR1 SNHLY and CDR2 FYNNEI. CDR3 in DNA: TGTGCCAGCAGTATGGGACTAGCGGGTTATACGGATGAGCAGTTCTTC. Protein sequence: CASSMGLAGYTDEQFF.

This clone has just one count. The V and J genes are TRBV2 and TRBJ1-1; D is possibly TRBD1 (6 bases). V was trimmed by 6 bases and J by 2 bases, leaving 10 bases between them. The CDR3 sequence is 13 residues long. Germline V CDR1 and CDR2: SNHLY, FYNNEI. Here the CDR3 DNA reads TGTGCCAGCAGGAAGGACAGAAACACTGAAGCTTTCTTT. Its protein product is CASRKDRNTEAFF.

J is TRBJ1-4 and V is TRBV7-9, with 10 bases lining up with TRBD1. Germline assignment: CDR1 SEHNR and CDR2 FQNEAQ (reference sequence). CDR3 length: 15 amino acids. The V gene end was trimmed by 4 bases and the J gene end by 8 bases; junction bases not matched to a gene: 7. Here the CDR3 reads CASSWQTGGGEKLFF. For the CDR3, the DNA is TGTGCCAGCAGCTGGCAGACAGGGGGCGGAGAAAAACTGTTTTTT.

The CDR3 region is CASSIQISNQPQHF. The CDR3 nucleotides read TGTGCCAGTAGTATACAGATTAGCAATCAGCCCCAGCATTTT. V is TRBV19 and J is TRBJ1-5; no reliable D call. CDR3 size: 14 residues. V lost 2 bases and J 0 bases, leaving 5 bases between the germline ends. Germline CDR1 LNHDA, CDR2 SQIVND (reference sequence).

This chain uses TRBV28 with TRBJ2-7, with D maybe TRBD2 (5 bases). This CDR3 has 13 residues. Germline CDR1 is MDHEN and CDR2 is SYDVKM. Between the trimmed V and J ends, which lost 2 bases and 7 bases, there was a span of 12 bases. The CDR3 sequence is CASSLRGVGEQYF. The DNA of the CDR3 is TGTGCCAGCAGTTTACGGGGAGTGGGGGAGCAGTACTTC.

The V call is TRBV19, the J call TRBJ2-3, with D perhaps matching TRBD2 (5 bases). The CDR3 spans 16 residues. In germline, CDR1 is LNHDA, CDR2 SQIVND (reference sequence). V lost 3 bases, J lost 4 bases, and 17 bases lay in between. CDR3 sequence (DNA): TGTGCCAGTAGTATTGTAGCGTCCCTCGGGGCAGATACGCAGTATTTT. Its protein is CASSIVASLGADTQYF. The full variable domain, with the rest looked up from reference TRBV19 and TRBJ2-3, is DGGITQSPKYLFRKEGQNVTLSCEQNLNHDAMYWYRQDPGQGLRLIYYSQIVNDFQKGDIAEGYSVSREKKESFPLTVTSAQKNPTAFYLCASSIVASLGADTQYFGPGTRLTVL.

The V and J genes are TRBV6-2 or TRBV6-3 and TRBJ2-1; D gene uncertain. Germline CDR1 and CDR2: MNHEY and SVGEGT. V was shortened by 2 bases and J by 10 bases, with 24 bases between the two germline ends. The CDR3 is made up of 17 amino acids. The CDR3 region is CASSYGLTLADKNEQFF. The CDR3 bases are TGTGCCAGCAGTTACGGTTTAACGTTGGCCGACAAAAACGAGCAGTTCTTC.

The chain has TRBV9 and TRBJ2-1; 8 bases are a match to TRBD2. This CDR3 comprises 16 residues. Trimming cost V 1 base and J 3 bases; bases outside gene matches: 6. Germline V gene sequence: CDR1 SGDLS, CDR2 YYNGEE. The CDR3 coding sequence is TGTGCCAGCAGCGTACCCCGGGAGGGCCTCTACAATGAGCAGTTCTTC. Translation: CASSVPREGLYNEQFF.

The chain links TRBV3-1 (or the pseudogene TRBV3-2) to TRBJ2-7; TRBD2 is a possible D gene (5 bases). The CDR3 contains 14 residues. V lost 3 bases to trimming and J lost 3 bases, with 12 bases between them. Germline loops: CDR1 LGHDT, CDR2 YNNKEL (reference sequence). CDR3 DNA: TGTGCCAGCAGCCATAGCGTAGCCTACTACGAGCAGTACTTC. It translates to CASSHSVAYYEQYF.

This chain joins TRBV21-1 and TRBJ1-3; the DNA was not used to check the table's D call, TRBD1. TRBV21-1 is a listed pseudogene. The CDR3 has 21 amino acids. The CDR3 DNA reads TGTGCCAGCAGCCCCCGGGACGGGGATCACAGGGGCCTAATCTCTGGAAACACCATATATTTT. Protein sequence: CASSPRDGDHRGLISGNTIYF.

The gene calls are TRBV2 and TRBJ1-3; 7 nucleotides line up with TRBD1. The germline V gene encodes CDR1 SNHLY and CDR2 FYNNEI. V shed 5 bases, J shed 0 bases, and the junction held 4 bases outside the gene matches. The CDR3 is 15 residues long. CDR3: CASSNRGPSGNTIYF. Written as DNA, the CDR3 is TGTGCCAGCAGTAACAGGGGTCCCTCTGGAAACACCATATATTTT.

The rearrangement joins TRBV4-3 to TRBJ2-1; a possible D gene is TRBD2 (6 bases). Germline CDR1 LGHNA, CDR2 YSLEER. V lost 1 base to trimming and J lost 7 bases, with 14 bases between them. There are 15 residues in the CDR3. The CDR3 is CASSQVQRRGNEQFF. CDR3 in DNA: TGCGCCAGCAGCCAAGTACAGCGGAGGGGTAATGAGCAGTTCTTC.

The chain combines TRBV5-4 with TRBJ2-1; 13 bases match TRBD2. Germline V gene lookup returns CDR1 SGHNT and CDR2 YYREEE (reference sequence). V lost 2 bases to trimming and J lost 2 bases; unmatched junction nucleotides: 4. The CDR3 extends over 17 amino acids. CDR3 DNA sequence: TGTGCCAGCAGCTTTACTAGCGGGAGGGGCACCTACAATGAGCAGTTCTTC. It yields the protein CASSFTSGRGTYNEQFF.

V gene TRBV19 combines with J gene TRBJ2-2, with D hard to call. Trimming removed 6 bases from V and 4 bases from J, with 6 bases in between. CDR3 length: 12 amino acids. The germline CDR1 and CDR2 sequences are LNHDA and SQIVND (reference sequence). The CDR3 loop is CASRPGTGELFF. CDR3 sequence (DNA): TGTGCCAGTAGACCGGGCACCGGGGAGCTGTTTTTT.

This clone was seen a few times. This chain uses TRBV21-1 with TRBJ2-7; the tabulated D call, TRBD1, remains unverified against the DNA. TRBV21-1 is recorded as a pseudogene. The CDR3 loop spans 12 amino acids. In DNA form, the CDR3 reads TGTGCCAGCACCGAACAGGGCTACGAGCAGTACTTC. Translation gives CASTEQGYEQYF.

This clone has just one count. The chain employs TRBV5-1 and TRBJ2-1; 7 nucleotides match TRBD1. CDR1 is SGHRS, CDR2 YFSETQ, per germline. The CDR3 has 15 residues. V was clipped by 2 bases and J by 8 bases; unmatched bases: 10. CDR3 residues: CASSLIRGRDDEQFF. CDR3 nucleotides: TGCGCCAGCAGCTTAATAAGGGGGCGCGACGATGAGCAGTTCTTC.